Sequencing of this T cell receptor beta chain was carried out in a study of identical twins. Template switching introduced a universal primer site, and the cDNA bore unique molecular identifiers. One entry per CDR3 protein, called by TCRdb with MiXCR from the 5' RACE reads. This table holds hundreds of thousands of distinct CDR3 sequences, more than 6.5% found once. Germline CDR1 is LGHNA and CDR2 is YSLEER. Trimming pared 4 bases from V and 6 bases from J, leaving 15 bases between. This CDR3 region has 14 residues. This sample was also put to use in a study of yellow fever vaccine responses in identical twins.

Specimen: PBMCs. This chain links TRBV4-3 with TRBJ2-5, with D perhaps assigned TRBD1 or TRBD2 (7 bases each). This TCR was sampled from a woman younger than 35 in good health. CDR3 bases: TGCGCCAGCAGCCTAAGGGAGGGGGCTCAGACCCAGTACTTC. It encodes CASSLREGAQTQYF.